The 25 T cell receptor beta chains below were found in one sample sequenced in a study of metastatic and nonmetastatic thyroid tumors. None of the patients had undergone any treatment ahead of thyroid surgery. TCRdb re-called the PCR reads with MiXCR. This repertoire shows 100,000 or so clones, 15% found once; its top ten account for about 3.6%. The specimen was blood. The receptors were gathered from a female donor with papillary thyroid cancer or a benign thyroid nodule (not recorded which). Some clones in this sample may be carry-over from other donors' samples.

This clone appeared many times. The chain has TRBV6-1 and TRBJ2-1; TRBD1 agrees at 7 bases. Per germline, CDR1 MNHNS and CDR2 SASEGT. The CDR3 has 15 residues. With 5 bases clipped from V and 0 bases from J, the junction kept 4 bases outside the gene matches. The CDR3 reads CASSRDRSSYNEQFF. CDR3 nucleotide sequence: TGTGCCAGCAGTAGGGACAGAAGCTCCTACAATGAGCAGTTCTTC.

This clone was counted many times. V and J are TRBV20-1 and TRBJ2-1; no definite D call. The CDR3 loop spans 14 amino acids. CDR1 and CDR2 (germline): DFQATT, SNEGSKA (reference sequence). V dropped 3 bases and J dropped 0 bases, with 9 bases sitting between them. In DNA form, the CDR3 reads TGCAGTGCTAGGAGGCCCGGCTCCTACAATGAGCAGTTCTTC. Protein product: CSARRPGSYNEQFF.

The rearrangement links TRBV12-3 or TRBV12-4 to TRBJ1-3, with a weak D call TRBD1 (5 bases). The V gene lost 9 bases and the J gene lost 1 base, with 13 bases spanning the gap. The CDR3 runs to 14 residues. CDR3 sequence reads: CARDSRASGNTIYF. Here the CDR3 DNA reads TGTGCCAGAGATAGCAGGGCATCTGGAAACACCATATATTTT.

In its sample, this clone was seen many times. The rearrangement uses TRBV28 and TRBJ1-4, with D possibly matching TRBD1 (5 bases). The germline V gene has CDR1 MDHEN and CDR2 SYDVKM. V lost 6 bases to trimming and J lost 7 bases, with 15 bases between them. CDR3 length equals 14 residues. This CDR3 is CASSPGDVVEKLFF. As DNA, the CDR3 is TGTGCCAGCAGCCCGGGGGATGTTGTTGAAAAACTGTTTTTT.

This clone was picked up many times. The rearrangement joins TRBV28 to TRBJ1-2; D may be TRBD1 (5 bases). V lost 7 bases and J 2 bases, leaving 14 bases between the germline ends. The CDR3 is made up of 14 amino acids. Germline V gene lookup returns CDR1 MDHEN and CDR2 SYDVKM. The CDR3 DNA is TGTGCCAGCACGTTACGGGGGGGGAACTATGGCTACACCTTC. It encodes CASTLRGGNYGYTF.

At least ten counts were recorded for this clone. The genes are TRBV4-2 and TRBJ1-5, with a possible D match to TRBD1 (6 bases). V dropped 3 bases and J dropped 2 bases, with 14 bases sitting between them. The CDR3 covers 16 residues. CDR1 and CDR2 from the germline V gene are LGHNA and YNFKEQ. CDR3 in amino acids: CASSQETGGGNQPQHF. In DNA, the CDR3 is TGTGCCAGCAGCCAGGAGACAGGAGGGGGCAATCAGCCCCAGCATTTT.

This clone was picked up many times. The V call is TRBV7-2, the J call TRBJ2-7; TRBD1 might be the D (6 bases). The CDR3 length is 14 residues. V was trimmed by 4 bases and J by 2 bases, leaving 12 bases between them. Germline V gene sequence: CDR1 SGHTA, CDR2 FQGNSA. CDR3 DNA: TGTGCCAGCAGCTATAGGGGGTGGGCCTACGAGCAGTACTTC. Amino acid sequence: CASSYRGWAYEQYF.

This clone has ten or more counts. V and J are TRBV6-1 and TRBJ1-5, with 9 bases matching TRBD1. The germline V gene has CDR1 MNHNS and CDR2 SASEGT. The CDR3 is 15 amino acids. The junction had 4 bases not matched to a gene; V was cut back by 4 bases and J by 3 bases. CDR3 region: CASSGGQGLNQPQHF. CDR3 DNA sequence: TGTGCCAGCAGTGGGGGACAGGGCCTCAATCAGCCCCAGCATTTT.

This clone has at least ten counts. At the DNA level, this CDR3 is encoded by other sequences in the same sample as well. The DNA of the CDR3 is TGTGCCAGCAGCCTAGGACGGGAAAAACTGTTTTTT. As protein: CASSLGREKLFF. The chain is built from TRBV3-1 and TRBJ1-4; no definite D call. The V gene's germline CDR1 is LGHDT and CDR2 YNNKEL (reference sequence). Trimming took off 4 bases at V and 8 bases at J, with 8 bases between the two ends. CDR3 length equals 12 residues.

V and J are TRBV4-1 and TRBJ2-1, with TRBD2 matching over 11 bases. The CDR3 extends over 18 amino acids. Germline V gene lookup returns CDR1 MGHRA and CDR2 YSYEKL. With V trimmed by 1 base and J by 9 bases, 14 bases remained unmatched. The CDR3 sequence: CASSQAQQLAGARVEQFF. The CDR3, as DNA: TGCGCCAGCAGCCAAGCACAGCAACTAGCGGGGGCCCGGGTTGAGCAGTTCTTC.

This clone showed up many times. For the CDR3, the DNA is TGTGCCAGCAGCTTAGGGGGAGGCAGGGGGGTATCTCAGCCCCAGCATTTT. Encoded protein: CASSLGGGRGVSQPQHF. The gene calls are TRBV11-1 and TRBJ1-5, with 7 bases identical to TRBD1. CDR3 length: 17 amino acids. Trimming took 1 base from V and 6 from J; bases not matched to a gene: 12. Looked up from germline, CDR1 is SGHAT and CDR2 is FQDESV (reference sequence). The complete variable domain, with remaining parts taken from reference TRBV11-1 and TRBJ1-5, reads EAEVAQSPRYKITEKSQAVAFWCDPISGHATLYWYRQILGQGPELLVQFQDESVVDDSQLPKDRFSAERLKGVDSTLKIQPAELGDSAMYLCASSLGGGRGVSQPQHFGDGTRLSIL.

In its sample, this clone was seen once. The V call is TRBV3-1, the J call TRBJ1-2, with 7 bases lining up with TRBD1. Germline V lookup: CDR1 LGHDT, CDR2 YNNKEL (reference sequence). The J segment lost 3 bases and the V segment lost 7 bases, leaving 11 bases of the junction unmatched. The CDR3 is 15 residues long. The CDR3 DNA is TGTGCCAGCATCTCGACAGGGCCTCGTGACTATGGCTACACCTTC. Amino acid sequence: CASISTGPRDYGYTF. Looking up the rest from reference TRBV3-1 and TRBJ1-2 gives the full variable domain: DTAVSQTPKYLVTQMGNDKSIKCEQNLGHDTMYWYKQDSKKFLKIMFSYNNKELIINETVPNRFSPKSPDKAHLNLHINSLELGDSAVYFCASISTGPRDYGYTFGSGTRLTVV.

This clone came up a few times. This chain joins TRBV6-2 or TRBV6-3 and TRBJ2-7, with no clear D. Between the trimmed V and J ends, which lost 6 bases and 8 bases, there was a span of 11 bases. CDR3 length equals 11 residues. Germline CDR1 MNHEY, CDR2 SVGEGT. CDR3 nucleotides: TGTGCCAGCAGGCATCTGGCGCAGCAGTACTTC. Its protein is CASRHLAQQYF.

This clone was seen more than once but under ten times. One junction end disagrees with the germline gene, perhaps due to a read error. The chain employs TRBV27 and TRBJ1-6, with 7 bases that match TRBD1. Germline V gene data show CDR1 as MNHEY and CDR2 as SMNVEV (reference sequence). The CDR3 is made up of 13 amino acids. CDR3 sequence: CASGLDRNSPLHF. In DNA form, the CDR3 reads TGTGCCAGCGGTTTGGACAGGAATTCACCCCTCCACTTT.

This clone was recorded at least ten times. The rearrangement joins TRBV13 to TRBJ2-1; TRBD2 agrees at 11 bases. Germline values: CDR1 PRHDT, CDR2 FYEKMQ (reference sequence). The CDR3 extends over 16 amino acids. The trim removed 0 bases at V and 5 bases at J, leaving 3 bases unmatched. The CDR3 sequence: CASSLGPSGGHNEQFF. CDR3 nucleotide sequence: TGTGCCAGCAGCTTAGGGCCTAGCGGGGGGCACAATGAGCAGTTCTTC.

There are many counts of this clone. The chain recombines TRBV5-4 with TRBJ2-7; a possible D gene is TRBD2 (5 bases). Germline V gene lookup returns CDR1 SGHNT and CDR2 YYREEE (reference sequence). V lost 0 bases to trimming and J lost 4 bases, with 14 bases between them. CDR3 length equals 15 residues. This CDR3 is CASSLGAASPYEQYF. In DNA form, the CDR3 reads TGTGCCAGCAGCTTGGGGGCGGCTAGCCCGTACGAGCAGTACTTC.

The J gene is TRBJ2-3, the V gene TRBV4-1; 8 positions match TRBD1. With 0 bases clipped from V and 1 base from J, the junction kept 6 bases outside the gene matches. CDR3 length: 17 residues. Germline lookup yields CDR1 MGHRA and CDR2 YSYEKL. CDR3 amino acids: CASSQERGTGGTDTQYF. The CDR3 DNA is TGCGCCAGCAGCCAAGAGAGGGGGACAGGAGGCACAGATACGCAGTATTTT.

This clone appeared many times. The CDR3: CASAPRQGDGYTF. For the CDR3, the DNA is TGTGCCAGCGCCCCGAGACAGGGAGACGGCTACACCTTC. V usage is TRBV6-1 and J usage is TRBJ1-2; the match to TRBD1 covers 7 bases. This CDR3 region has 13 residues. CDR1 and CDR2 (germline): MNHNS, SASEGT. Trimming at V came to 8 bases and at J to 8 bases, leaving 11 bases not matched to a gene.

V and J are TRBV6-1 and TRBJ2-7; D gene unclear. V lost 9 bases, J lost 7 bases, and 22 bases lay in between. In germline, CDR1 is MNHNS, CDR2 SASEGT. The CDR3 consists of 14 residues. The chain's CDR3 is CARSSIRATEEQYF. CDR3 nucleotides: TGTGCCAGAAGTTCCATTCGGGCCACGGAGGAGCAGTACTTC.

This clone was observed many times. The chain combines TRBV20-1 with TRBJ2-3; 7 nucleotides align to TRBD2. The CDR3 runs 15 residues. Germline lookup yields CDR1 DFQATT and CDR2 SNEGSKA (reference sequence). V shed 5 bases and J 2 bases; nucleotides not matched to a gene: 10. The DNA for the CDR3 is TGCAGTGCTGAGGGCGGGGAGGGCCACACAGATACGCAGTATTTT. It codes for CSAEGGEGHTDTQYF.

This clone came up many times. This could be a read error, since a much larger clone is one nucleotide away. The same CDR3 arises from other DNA sequences in this sample as well. This chain joins TRBV6-1 and TRBJ2-7, with D tentatively TRBD1 (6 bases). Germline assignment: CDR1 MNHNS and CDR2 SASEGT. Trimming removed 5 bases from V and 4 bases from J, with 15 bases in between. The CDR3 totals 14 residues. CDR3 amino acids: CASSSPGQSYEQYF. The DNA for the CDR3 is TGTGCCAGCAGTTCACCTGGACAGTCGTACGAGCAGTACTTC.

This clone was recorded at least ten times. The junction differs from germline at one of its ends, possibly a read error. This CDR3 is also generated by other DNA sequences in the sample. V and J are TRBV6-1 and TRBJ1-6; D is unresolved. Germline values: CDR1 MNHNS, CDR2 SASEGT. The CDR3 loop spans 16 amino acids. The CDR3 DNA sequence: TGTGCCAGCAGCCGCAGTAGCGACTCCTATAATTCACCCCTCCACTTC. This encodes CASSRSSDSYNSPLHF.

This clone was picked up many times. J is TRBJ2-7 and V is TRBV7-9; no clear D gene. CDR1 is SEHNR and CDR2 is FQNEAQ in the germline V gene (reference sequence). The CDR3 loop spans 13 amino acids. Trimming pared 1 base from V and 6 bases from J, leaving 10 bases between. CDR3 in amino acids: CASSLVAMGEQYF. As DNA, the CDR3 is TGTGCCAGCAGCTTAGTGGCAATGGGCGAGCAGTACTTC.

To note about this clone: A much larger clone sits a single nucleotide away, making a read error possible. The gene calls are TRBV5-1 and TRBJ2-1; TRBD2 matches 7 bases. This CDR3 has 16 residues. With 3 bases clipped from V and 6 bases from J, the junction kept 12 bases outside the gene matches. The germline V gene has CDR1 SGHRS and CDR2 YFSETQ. The DNA of the CDR3 is TGCGCCAGCAGCTACTCGGGGCTATCGGGGGGCAATGAGCAGTTCTTC. Its protein product is CASSYSGLSGGNEQFF.

This clone was seen ten or more times. The V call is TRBV7-9, the J call TRBJ1-1; 9 bases agree with TRBD1. V dropped 5 bases and J dropped 3; count of bases not matched to a gene: 7. This CDR3 spans 15 amino acids. The germline gives CDR1 SEHNR, CDR2 FQNEAQ (reference sequence). The CDR3 DNA is TGTGCCAGCAGCCTCGGGACAGGGCAAGACACTGAAGCTTTCTTT. The encoded protein is CASSLGTGQDTEAFF.